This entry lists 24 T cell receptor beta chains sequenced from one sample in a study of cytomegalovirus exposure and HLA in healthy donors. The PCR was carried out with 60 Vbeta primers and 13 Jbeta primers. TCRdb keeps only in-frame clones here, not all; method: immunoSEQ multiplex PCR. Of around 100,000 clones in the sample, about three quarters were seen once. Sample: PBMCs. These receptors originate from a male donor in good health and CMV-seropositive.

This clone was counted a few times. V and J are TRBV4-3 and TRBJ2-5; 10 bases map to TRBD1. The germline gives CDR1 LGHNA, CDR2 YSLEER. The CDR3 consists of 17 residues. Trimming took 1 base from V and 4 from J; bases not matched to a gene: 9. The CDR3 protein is CASSQAIDRGLGETQYF. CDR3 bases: TGCGCCAGCAGCCAAGCCATCGACAGGGGGCTCGGAGAGACCCAGTACTTC.

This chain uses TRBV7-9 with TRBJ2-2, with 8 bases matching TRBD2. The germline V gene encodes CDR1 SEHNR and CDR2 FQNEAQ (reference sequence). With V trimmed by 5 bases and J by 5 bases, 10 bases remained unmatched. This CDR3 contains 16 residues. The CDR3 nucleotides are TGTGCCAGCAGCCCCCCCCTTAGCGGGGTGACCGGGGAGCTGTTTTTT. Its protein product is CASSPPLSGVTGELFF.

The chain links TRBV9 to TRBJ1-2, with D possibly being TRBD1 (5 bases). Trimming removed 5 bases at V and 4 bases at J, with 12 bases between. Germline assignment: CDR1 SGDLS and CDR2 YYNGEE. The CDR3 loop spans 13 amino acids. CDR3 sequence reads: CASRDRESYGYTF. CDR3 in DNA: TGTGCCAGCAGAGACAGAGAATCCTATGGCTACACCTTC.

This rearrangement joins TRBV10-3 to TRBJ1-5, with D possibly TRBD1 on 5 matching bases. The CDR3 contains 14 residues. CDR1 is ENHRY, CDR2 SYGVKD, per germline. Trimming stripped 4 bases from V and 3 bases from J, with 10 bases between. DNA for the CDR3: TGTGCCATCAGTGCTTTAGGGGACAATCAGCCCCAGCATTTT. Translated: CAISALGDNQPQHF.

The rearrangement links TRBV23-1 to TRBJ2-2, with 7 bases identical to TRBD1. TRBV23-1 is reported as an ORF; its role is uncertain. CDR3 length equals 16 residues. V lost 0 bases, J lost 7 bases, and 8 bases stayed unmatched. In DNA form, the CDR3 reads TGCGCCAGCAGTCAATCGCCGACAGGGTATGGCGGGGAGCTGTTTTTT. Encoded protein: CASSQSPTGYGGELFF.

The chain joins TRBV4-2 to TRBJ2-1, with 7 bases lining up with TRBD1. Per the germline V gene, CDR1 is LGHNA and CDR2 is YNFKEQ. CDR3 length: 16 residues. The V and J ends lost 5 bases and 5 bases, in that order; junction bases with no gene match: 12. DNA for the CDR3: TGTGCCAGCAGCGCTGTTTTAGGGACAGATAACAATGAGCAGTTCTTC. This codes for CASSAVLGTDNNEQFF.

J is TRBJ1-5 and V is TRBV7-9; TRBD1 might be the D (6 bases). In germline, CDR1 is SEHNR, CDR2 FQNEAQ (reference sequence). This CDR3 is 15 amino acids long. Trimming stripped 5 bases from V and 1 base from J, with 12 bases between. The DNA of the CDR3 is TGTGCCAGCAGCCCGACAGGCCCAAGCAATCAGCCCCAGCATTTT. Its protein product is CASSPTGPSNQPQHF.

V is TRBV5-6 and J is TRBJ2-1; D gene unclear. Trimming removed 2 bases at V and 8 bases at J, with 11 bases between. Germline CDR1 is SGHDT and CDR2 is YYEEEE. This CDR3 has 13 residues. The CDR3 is CASSFSSSDEQFF. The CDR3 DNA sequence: TGTGCCAGCAGCTTTTCGTCTTCGGATGAGCAGTTCTTC.

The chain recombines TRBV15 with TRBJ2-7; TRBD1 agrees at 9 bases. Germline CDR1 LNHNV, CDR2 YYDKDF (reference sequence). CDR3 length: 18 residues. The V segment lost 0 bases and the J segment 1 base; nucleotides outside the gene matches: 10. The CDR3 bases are TGTGCCACCAGCAGAGATCAGGGAGGGACAGGGAGGTCCTACGAGCAGTACTTC. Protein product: CATSRDQGGTGRSYEQYF.

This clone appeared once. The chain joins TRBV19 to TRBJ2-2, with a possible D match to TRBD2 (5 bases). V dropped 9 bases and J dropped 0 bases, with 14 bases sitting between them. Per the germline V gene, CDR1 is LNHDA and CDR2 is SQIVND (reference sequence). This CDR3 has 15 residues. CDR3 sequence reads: CASQEGNANTGELFF. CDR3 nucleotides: TGTGCCAGCCAAGAGGGAAATGCGAACACCGGGGAGCTGTTTTTT.

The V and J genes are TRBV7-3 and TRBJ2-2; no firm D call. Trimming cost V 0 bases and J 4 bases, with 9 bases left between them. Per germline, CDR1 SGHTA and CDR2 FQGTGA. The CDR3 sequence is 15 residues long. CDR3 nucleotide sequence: TGTGCCAGCAGCTTAACCGGGTTTGGCACCGGGGAGCTGTTTTTT. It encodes CASSLTGFGTGELFF.

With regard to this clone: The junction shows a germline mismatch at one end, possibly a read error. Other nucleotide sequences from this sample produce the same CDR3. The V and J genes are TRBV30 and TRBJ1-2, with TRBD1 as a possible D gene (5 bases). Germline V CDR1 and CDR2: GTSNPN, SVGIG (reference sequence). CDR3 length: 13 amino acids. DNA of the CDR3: TGCGCCTGGGACGGGGGAGGAGAAGATGGCTACACCTTC. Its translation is CAWDGGGEDGYTF.

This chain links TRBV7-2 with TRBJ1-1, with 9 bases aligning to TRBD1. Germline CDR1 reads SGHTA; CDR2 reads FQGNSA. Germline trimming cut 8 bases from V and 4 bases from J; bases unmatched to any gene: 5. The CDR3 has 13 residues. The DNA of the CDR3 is TGTGCCAGCGCACAGGGGGCCCCCACTGAAGCTTTCTTT. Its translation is CASAQGAPTEAFF.

CDR3: CATSTLGQRPNQPQHF. CDR3 DNA sequence: TGTGCCACCAGCACTCTTGGACAGCGCCCCAATCAGCCCCAGCATTTT. The V and J genes are TRBV15 and TRBJ1-5; D perhaps matches TRBD1 (6 bases). The CDR3 runs 16 residues. V dropped 4 bases and J dropped 3 bases, with 16 bases sitting between them. Germline lookup yields CDR1 LNHNV and CDR2 YYDKDF (reference sequence).

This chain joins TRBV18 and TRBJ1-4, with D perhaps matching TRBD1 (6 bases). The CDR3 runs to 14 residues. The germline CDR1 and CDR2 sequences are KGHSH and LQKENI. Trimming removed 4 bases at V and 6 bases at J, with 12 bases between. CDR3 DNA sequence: TGTGCCAGCTCACAACAGGGAAAACATGAAAAACTGTTTTTT. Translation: CASSQQGKHEKLFF.

The CDR3 is CASSGGLQETQYF. The CDR3 coding sequence is TGTGCCAGTTCGGGGGGCTTACAAGAGACCCAGTACTTC. This rearrangement joins TRBV19 to TRBJ2-5; maybe TRBD2 (7 bases). The CDR3 consists of 13 residues. Trimming shortened V by 8 bases and J by 2 bases, and 12 bases separated the two germline ends. Per germline, CDR1 LNHDA and CDR2 SQIVND (reference sequence).

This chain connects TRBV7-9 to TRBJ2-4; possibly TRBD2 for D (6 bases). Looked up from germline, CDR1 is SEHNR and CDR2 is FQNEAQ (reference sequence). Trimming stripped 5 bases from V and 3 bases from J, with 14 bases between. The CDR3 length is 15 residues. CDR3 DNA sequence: TGTGCCAGCAGCCCCGGCGGGGTGGACAAAAACATTCAGTACTTC. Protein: CASSPGGVDKNIQYF.

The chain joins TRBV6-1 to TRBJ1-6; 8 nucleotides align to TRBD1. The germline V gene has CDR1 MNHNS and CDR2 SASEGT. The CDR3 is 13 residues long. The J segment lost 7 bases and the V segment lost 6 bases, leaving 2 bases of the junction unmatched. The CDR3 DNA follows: TGTGCCAGCAGCGGGACAGGAAATTCACCCCTCCACTTT. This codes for CASSGTGNSPLHF.

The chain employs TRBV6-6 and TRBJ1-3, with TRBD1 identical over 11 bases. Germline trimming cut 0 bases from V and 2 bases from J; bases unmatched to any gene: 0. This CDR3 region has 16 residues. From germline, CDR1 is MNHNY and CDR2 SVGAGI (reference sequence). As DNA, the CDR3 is TGTGCCAGCAGTTACTCGGGACAGGGGGCTGGAAACACCATATATTTT. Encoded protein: CASSYSGQGAGNTIYF.

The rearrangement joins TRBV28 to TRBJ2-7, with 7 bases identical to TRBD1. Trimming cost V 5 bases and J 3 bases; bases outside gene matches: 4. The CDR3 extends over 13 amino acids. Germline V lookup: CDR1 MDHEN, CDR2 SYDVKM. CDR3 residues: CASSRSGGYEQYF. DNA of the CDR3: TGTGCCAGCAGTCGGTCAGGGGGCTACGAGCAGTACTTC.

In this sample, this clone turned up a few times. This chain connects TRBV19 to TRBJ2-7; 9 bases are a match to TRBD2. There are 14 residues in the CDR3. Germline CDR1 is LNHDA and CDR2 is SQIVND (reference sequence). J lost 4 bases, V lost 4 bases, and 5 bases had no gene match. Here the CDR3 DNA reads TGTGCCAGTAGTACGTCCACTAGCGGGTACGAGCAGTACTTC. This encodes CASSTSTSGYEQYF.

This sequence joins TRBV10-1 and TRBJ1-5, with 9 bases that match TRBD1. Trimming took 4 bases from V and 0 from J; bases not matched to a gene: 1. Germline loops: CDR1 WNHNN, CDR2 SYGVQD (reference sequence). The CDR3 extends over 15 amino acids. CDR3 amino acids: CASSADRGSNQPQHF. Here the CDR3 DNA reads TGCGCCAGCAGTGCGGACAGGGGTAGCAATCAGCCCCAGCATTTT.

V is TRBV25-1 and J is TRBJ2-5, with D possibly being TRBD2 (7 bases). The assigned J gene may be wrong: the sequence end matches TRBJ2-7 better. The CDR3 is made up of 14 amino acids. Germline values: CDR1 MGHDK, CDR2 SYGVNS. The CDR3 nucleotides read TGTGCCAGCAGTGAATCGGGGGGCGCCTACGAGCAGTACTTC. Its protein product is CASSESGGAYEQYF.

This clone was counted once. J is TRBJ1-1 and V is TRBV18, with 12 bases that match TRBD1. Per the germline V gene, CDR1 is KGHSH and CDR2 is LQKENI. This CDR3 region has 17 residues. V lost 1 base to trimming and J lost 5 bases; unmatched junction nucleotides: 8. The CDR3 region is CASSPQGTGGGRTEAFF. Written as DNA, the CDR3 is TGTGCCAGCTCACCACAGGGGACAGGGGGCGGGCGGACTGAAGCTTTCTTT.